A selection of T cell receptor beta chains follows, all from one sample in a study of blood T cell repertoires in COVID-19. Assay used: immunoSEQ multiplex PCR; TCRdb lists only in-frame clones, some missing. The sample records about 180,000 clones, roughly 87% being singletons. Sample: PBMCs or T cells enriched from blood (not recorded which). The receptor set was obtained from a woman between 45 and 60 years old who had recovered from COVID-19. Each CDR3 is given with its conserved first and last residue. A D gene is named only where the DNA matches it firmly. The size of a clone is reported for some rows only, either as once, few or many, or as a class for expanded clones.

cdr3_nt	cdr3_aa	j_call	v_call	clone_size	d_call
TGTGCCAGCAGTGAAGAACAGGGGAACACTGAAGCTTTCTTT	CASSEEQGNTEAFF	TRBJ1-1	TRBV2	-	-
TGTGCCAGCAGTTCTCGCGGGAGGGGTTCCTACAATGAGCAGTTCTTC	CASSSRGRGSYNEQFF	TRBJ2-1	TRBV6-6	-	TRBD2
TGTGCCAGCTCACCACCCCCTAGCGGGCTCTACAATGAGCAGTTCTTC	CASSPPPSGLYNEQFF	TRBJ2-1	TRBV18	once	TRBD2
TGTGCCAGTAGTTTGACTAGCGTAAACACAGATACGCAGTATTTT	CASSLTSVNTDTQYF	TRBJ2-3	TRBV19	-	TRBD2
TGTGCCAGCAGTTCTCGGGACTCTTGGACCAATCAGCCCCAGCATTTT	CASSSRDSWTNQPQHF	TRBJ1-5	TRBV28	-	-
TGTGCCAGCAGCCTAGAAGAGACCCAGTACTTC	CASSLEETQYF	TRBJ2-5	TRBV3-1/TRBV3-2	-	-
TGCGCCAGCATGCGCCGACCACAGGGGTCTGAGACCCAGTACTTC	CASMRRPQGSETQYF	TRBJ2-5	TRBV5-1	-	TRBD1
TGTGCCAGCAGTGACAGGGGTGGACAGTACTCCTACGAGCAGTACTTC	CASSDRGGQYSYEQYF	TRBJ2-7	TRBV6-1	-	-
TGTGCCAGCAGCTCAGAGACAGGGGGCGCCTATGGCTACACCTTC	CASSSETGGAYGYTF	TRBJ1-2	TRBV7-8	-	TRBD1
TGTGCCAGCAGCTTGAGTACAGCGGGAGGGTACAATGAGCAGTTCTTC	CASSLSTAGGYNEQFF	TRBJ2-1	TRBV5-4	-	TRBD2
TGTGCCAGCAGCCCTACAGGGGGCATTACAGATACGCAGTATTTT	CASSPTGGITDTQYF	TRBJ2-3	TRBV3-1/TRBV3-2	-	TRBD1
TGTGCCAGCAGTGCCTACTTTAACTATGGCTACACCTTC	CASSAYFNYGYTF	TRBJ1-2	TRBV6-4	-	-
TGCGCCAGCAGCTCAACGACTAGCGGGAAAAATGAGCAGTTCTTC	CASSSTTSGKNEQFF	TRBJ2-1	TRBV5-1	-	TRBD2